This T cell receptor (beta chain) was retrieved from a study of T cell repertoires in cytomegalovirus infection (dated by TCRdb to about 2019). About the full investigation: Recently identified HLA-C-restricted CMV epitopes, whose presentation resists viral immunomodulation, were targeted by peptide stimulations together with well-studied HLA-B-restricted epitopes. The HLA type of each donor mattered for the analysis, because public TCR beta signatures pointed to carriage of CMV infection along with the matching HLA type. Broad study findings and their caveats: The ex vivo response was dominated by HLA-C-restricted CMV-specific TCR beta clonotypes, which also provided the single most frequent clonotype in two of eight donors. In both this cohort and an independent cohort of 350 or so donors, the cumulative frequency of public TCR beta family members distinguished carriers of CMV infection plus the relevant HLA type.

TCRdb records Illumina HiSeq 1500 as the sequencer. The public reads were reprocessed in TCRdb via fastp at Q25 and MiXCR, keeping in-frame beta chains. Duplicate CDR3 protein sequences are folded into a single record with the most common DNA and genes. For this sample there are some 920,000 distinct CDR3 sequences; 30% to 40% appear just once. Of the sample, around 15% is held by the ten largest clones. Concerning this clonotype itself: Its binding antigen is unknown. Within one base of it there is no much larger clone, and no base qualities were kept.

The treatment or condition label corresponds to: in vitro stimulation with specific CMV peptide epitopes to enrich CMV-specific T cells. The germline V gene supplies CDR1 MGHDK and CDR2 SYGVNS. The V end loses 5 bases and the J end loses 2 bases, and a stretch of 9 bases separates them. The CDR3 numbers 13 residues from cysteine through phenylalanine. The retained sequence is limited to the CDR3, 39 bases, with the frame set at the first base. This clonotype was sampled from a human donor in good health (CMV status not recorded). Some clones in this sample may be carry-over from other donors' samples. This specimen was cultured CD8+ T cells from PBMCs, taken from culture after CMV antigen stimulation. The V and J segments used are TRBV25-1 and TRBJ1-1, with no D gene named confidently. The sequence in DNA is TGTGCCAGCAGTCCCCCCATTAACACTGAAGCTTTCTTT. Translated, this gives CASSPPINTEAFF.